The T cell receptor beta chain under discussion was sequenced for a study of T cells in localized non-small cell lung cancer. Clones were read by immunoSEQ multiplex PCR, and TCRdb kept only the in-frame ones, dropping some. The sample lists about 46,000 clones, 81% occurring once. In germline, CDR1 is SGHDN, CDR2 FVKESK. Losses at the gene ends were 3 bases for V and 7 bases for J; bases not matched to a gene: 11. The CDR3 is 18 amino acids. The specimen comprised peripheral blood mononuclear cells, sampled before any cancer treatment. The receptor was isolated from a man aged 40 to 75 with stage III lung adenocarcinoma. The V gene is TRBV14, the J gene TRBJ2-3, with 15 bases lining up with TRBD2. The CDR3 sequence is CASSHLPGLAGGRNTQYF. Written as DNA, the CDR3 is TGTGCCAGCAGCCACTTACCGGGACTAGCGGGGGGCCGAAATACGCAGTATTTT.